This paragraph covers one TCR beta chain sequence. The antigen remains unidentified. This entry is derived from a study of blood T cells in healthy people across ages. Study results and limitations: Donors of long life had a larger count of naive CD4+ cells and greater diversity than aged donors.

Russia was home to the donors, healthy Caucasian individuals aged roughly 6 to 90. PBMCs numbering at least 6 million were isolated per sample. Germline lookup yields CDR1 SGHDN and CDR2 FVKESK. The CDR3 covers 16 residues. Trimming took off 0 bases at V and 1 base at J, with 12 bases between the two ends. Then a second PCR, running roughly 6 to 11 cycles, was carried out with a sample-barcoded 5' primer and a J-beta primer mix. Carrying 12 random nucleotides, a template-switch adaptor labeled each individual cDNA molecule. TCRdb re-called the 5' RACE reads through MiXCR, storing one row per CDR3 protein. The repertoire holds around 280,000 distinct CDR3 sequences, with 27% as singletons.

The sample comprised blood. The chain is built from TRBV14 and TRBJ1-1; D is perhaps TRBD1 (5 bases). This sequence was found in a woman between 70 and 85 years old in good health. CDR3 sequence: CASSQDVRQPNTEAFF. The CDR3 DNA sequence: TGTGCCAGCAGCCAAGATGTACGACAGCCGAACACTGAAGCTTTCTTT.